These T cell receptor beta chains were read from a single sample in a study of post-analysis software for immune sequencing data. TCRdb reprocessed the PCR reads via MiXCR and lists one record per CDR3 protein. The table includes about 260,000 distinct CDR3 sequences, less than 40% detected once. Sequenced input: blood. Receptors originate from a girl aged 5 to 17 with multiple sclerosis. CDR3s include the opening cysteine and the closing phenylalanine or tryptophan. The D gene is left open where the match is weak. Clone size is given for some rows only: seen once, a few or many times, or a class if the clone is expanded.

j_gene,d_gene,v_gene,abundance,CDR3aa,CDR3nt
TRBJ2-5,NA,TRBV28,many,CATTSGAGQETQYF,TGTGCCACCACGTCAGGGGCTGGTCAAGAGACCCAGTACTTC
TRBJ2-1,TRBD2,TRBV2,many,CASRALAGERSYNEQFF,TGTGCCAGCAGGGCTCTAGCGGGGGAACGCTCCTACAATGAGCAGTTCTTC
TRBJ2-5,NA,TRBV7-9,many,CASSIAARQETQYF,TGTGCCAGCAGTATAGCGGCACGCCAAGAGACCCAGTACTTC
TRBJ1-2,NA,TRBV20-1,many,CSSHGTANYGYTF,TGCAGCTCTCACGGGACGGCAAACTATGGCTACACCTTC
TRBJ2-7,NA,TRBV20-1,few,CSASGGDRPYVQYF,TGCAGTGCTAGCGGCGGGGATCGACCCTACGTGCAGTACTTC
TRBJ1-2,NA,TRBV2,NA,CASGESGPNYGYTF,TGTGCCAGCGGTGAATCGGGGCCAAACTATGGCTACACCTTC
TRBJ1-2,NA,TRBV15,many,CATSREDSGYGYTF,TGTGCCACCAGCAGAGAGGACAGCGGCTATGGCTACACCTTC
TRBJ1-3,NA,TRBV10-2,few,CASSETWTVGNTIYF,TGCGCCAGCAGTGAGACATGGACAGTCGGAAACACCATATATTTT
TRBJ1-1,NA,TRBV28,few,CAGVRYGRSTEAFF,TGTGCCGGCGTGCGGTATGGACGGAGCACTGAAGCTTTCTTT
TRBJ2-2,TRBD2,TRBV2,NA,CASGTSGGGTGELFF,TGTGCCAGCGGCACTAGCGGGGGAGGCACCGGGGAGCTGTTTTTT
TRBJ1-2,NA,TRBV29-1,many,CSVEILRDLNGYTF,TGCAGCGTTGAGATCCTCAGGGACCTAAATGGCTACACCTTC
TRBJ2-1,TRBD2,TRBV5-1,many,CASSPGTSGVFNEQFF,TGCGCCAGCAGCCCGGGGACTAGCGGGGTGTTCAATGAGCAGTTCTTC
TRBJ2-5,TRBD2,TRBV5-1,few,CASSLASGGYQETQYF,TGCGCCAGCAGCTTGGCGAGCGGGGGGTACCAAGAGACCCAGTACTTC
TRBJ2-1,NA,TRBV27,once,CASSVTWGEQFF,TGTGCCAGCAGCGTAACATGGGGTGAGCAGTTCTTC
TRBJ2-3,TRBD2,TRBV27,few,CASSAGPWALAGGSDTQYF,TGTGCCAGCAGTGCGGGTCCGTGGGCGTTAGCGGGGGGGTCAGATACGCAGTATTTT
TRBJ2-5,NA,TRBV19,NA,CASSNAKKGETQYF,TGTGCCAGTAGTAATGCCAAGAAGGGGGAGACCCAGTACTTC
TRBJ2-1,TRBD2,TRBV20-1,NA,CSAPLLFKREGRNEQFF,TGCAGTGCTCCTCTTTTATTTAAGCGGGAGGGGCGCAATGAGCAGTTCTTC
TRBJ1-2,TRBD1,TRBV12-3/TRBV12-4,few,CASSSAGGVPCYGYTF,TGTGCCAGCAGTTCCGCAGGGGGGGTCCCCTGCTATGGCTACACCTTC
TRBJ2-7,NA,TRBV28,NA,CASKRDTSYDEQYF,TGTGCCAGCAAAAGGGACACTAGTTATGACGAGCAGTACTTC
TRBJ2-4,NA,TRBV6-5,NA,CASSYSTGSGSKNIQYF,TGTGCCAGCAGTTACTCGACAGGTTCGGGTTCCAAAAACATTCAGTACTTC
TRBJ2-1,NA,TRBV20-1,NA,CSAREGTGGVPNEQFF,TGCAGTGCTAGAGAGGGTACAGGGGGGGTGCCCAATGAGCAGTTCTTC
TRBJ2-1,TRBD1,TRBV20-1,many,CSATPGGAVYNEQFF,TGCAGTGCTACCCCAGGGGGAGCGGTCTACAATGAGCAGTTCTTC
TRBJ2-3,NA,TRBV30,many,CAWRTMAGNTDTQYF,TGTGCCTGGAGGACTATGGCGGGGAACACAGATACGCAGTATTTT
TRBJ1-5,NA,TRBV6-5,many,CASSYGRGSNQPQHF,TGTGCCAGCAGTTACGGCAGGGGTAGCAATCAGCCCCAGCATTTT
TRBJ1-6,TRBD1,TRBV10-3,NA,CATSEDRGNSPLHF,TGTGCCACCAGTGAGGACAGGGGTAATTCACCCCTCCACTTT
TRBJ2-3,NA,TRBV6-6,many,CASSSSLERQYF,TGTGCCAGCAGTTCATCCCTCGAGCGGCAGTATTTT